Given below is one T cell receptor (beta chain) in context. Which antigen it targets is not known. No clone much larger than this one lies a single base away; base qualities are absent. This entry is derived from a study of response to subunit inactivated influenza vaccine listed by TCRdb under 2018. Describing the broader study: Deep quantitative T cell receptor repertoire profiling was used in the study to track responses to a trivalent subunit inactivated influenza vaccine.

Here is what the overall study found, with its caveats: The authors suggested that each seasonal influenza vaccination may recruit only a limited number of new T cells.

For CDR1 and CDR2, the germline V gene (reference sequence) lists LNHDA and SQIVND. The CDR3 runs 18 residues from the cysteine to the phenylalanine. Only the CDR3 part of the read is kept: 54 bases, read in frame from the first base. Trimming takes 5 bases off V and 5 bases off J; junction bases not matched to a gene: 15. Receptors were amplified or captured by RT-PCR. Sequencing was carried out with an Illumina HiSeq 2500. In-frame beta chains were kept once TCRdb had trimmed the public reads at Q25 with fastp and called clones with MiXCR. Rows with one shared CDR3 protein collapse into an entry with the most common genes and DNA. Within this sample are roughly 540,000 distinct CDR3 sequences, with less than 25% of them counted one time only. Together, the top ten hold approximately 3% of the sample. The data were also submitted as part of a second study, on T cells expressing NK-cell markers. As the second publication notes: The TCR beta cDNA libraries were made using 5'RACE template switching, a step that added both a universal primer site and unique molecular identifiers. TCR beta-chain repertoires were profiled in sorted CD3+CD56+NKG2C+, CD3+CD56+NKG2C- and CD3+CD56-NKG2C+ T-cell subsets from eight donors. Seven of the eight sequenced donors were HCMV-seropositive and one was HCMV-seronegative. To restrict sorting to alphabetaTCR-expressing T cells, an anti-gammadeltaTCR antibody was added in several experiments. For several donors, the dominant CD3+CD56+NKG2C+ clonotypes were among the top 10 CD8+ clonotypes and accounted for about 1.0-7.0% of CD8+ T cells. Those dominant clonotypes were again the most abundant among CD3+CD56-NKG2C+ cells in a few donors, at roughly 28.3-60.1%. It remained unclear whether the expanded NKG2C-expressing T cell clones were specific for HCMV antigens. The study sequenced eight donors, all healthy volunteers chosen at random: three men and five women. To determine HCMV serostatus, a commercial ELISA kit was used to detect HCMV-specific IgG in serum. Peripheral blood mononuclear cells were isolated from blood by Ficoll density gradient centrifugation. CD4+ and CD8+ T cells were isolated from PBMC by magnetic immunoseparation with Miltenyi isolation kits. cDNA synthesis was primed from the TCR beta constant segment and was followed by two successive PCR amplification steps. Illumina HiSeq 2000/2500, MiSeq or NextSeq was used to sequence libraries as 2 x 150 bp reads. MIGEC was used to demultiplex reads and group reads by UMI, and MiTCR was used to assemble and quantify clonotypes. To remove erroneous sequences, TCR cDNA sequences were retained only when supported by two or more reads. The tcR package was used for downstream repertoire analysis, with clonotypes matched between fractions based on CDR3 nucleotide sequence plus V segment. VDJmatch was used to annotate antigen specificity against VDJdb, with one amino acid substitution in CDR3 permitted.

The sample was CD4+ T cells sorted from PBMCs, taken 11 to 12 days after vaccination. The receptor comes from a man aged 45-65 years who received an inactivated influenza vaccine. Donor details come from another sample of the same person, matched by shared clones. The rearrangement joined TRBV19 to TRBJ1-1, with 12 bases aligning to TRBD1. CDR3 reads: CASSAPGGDRGLGTEAFF. The nucleotide sequence is TGTGCCAGTAGTGCACCCGGAGGGGACAGGGGGCTGGGGACTGAAGCTTTCTTT.